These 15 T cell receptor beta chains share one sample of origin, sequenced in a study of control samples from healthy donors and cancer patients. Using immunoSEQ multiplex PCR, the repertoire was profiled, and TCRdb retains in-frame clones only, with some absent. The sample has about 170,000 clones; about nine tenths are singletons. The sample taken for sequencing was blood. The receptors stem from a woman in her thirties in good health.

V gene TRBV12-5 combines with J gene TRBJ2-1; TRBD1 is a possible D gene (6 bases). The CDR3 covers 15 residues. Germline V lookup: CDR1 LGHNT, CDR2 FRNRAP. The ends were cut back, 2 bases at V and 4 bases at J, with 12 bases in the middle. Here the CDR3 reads CASGLFGTRYNEQFF. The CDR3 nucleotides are TGTGCTAGTGGTTTGTTCGGGACAAGGTACAATGAGCAGTTCTTC.

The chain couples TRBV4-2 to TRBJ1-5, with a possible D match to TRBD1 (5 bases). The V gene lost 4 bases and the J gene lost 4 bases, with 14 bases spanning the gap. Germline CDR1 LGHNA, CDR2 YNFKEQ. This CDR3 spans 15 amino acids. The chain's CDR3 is CASSPQGGGNQPQHF. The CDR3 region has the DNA TGTGCCAGCAGCCCGCAGGGCGGGGGGAATCAGCCCCAGCATTTT.

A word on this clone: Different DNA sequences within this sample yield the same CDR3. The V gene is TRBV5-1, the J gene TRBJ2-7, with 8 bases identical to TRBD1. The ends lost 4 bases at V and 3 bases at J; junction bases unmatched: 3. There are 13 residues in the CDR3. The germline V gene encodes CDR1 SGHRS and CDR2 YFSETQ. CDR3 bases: TGCGCCAGCAGCCTGGACAGGGTCTACGAGCAGTACTTC. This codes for CASSLDRVYEQYF.

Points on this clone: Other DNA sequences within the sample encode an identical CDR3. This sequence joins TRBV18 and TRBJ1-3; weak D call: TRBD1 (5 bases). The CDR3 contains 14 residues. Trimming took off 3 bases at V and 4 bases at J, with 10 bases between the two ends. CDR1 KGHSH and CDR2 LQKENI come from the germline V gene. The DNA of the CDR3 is TGTGCCAGCTCACCGCAGGGAGAAGGAAACACCATATATTTT. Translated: CASSPQGEGNTIYF. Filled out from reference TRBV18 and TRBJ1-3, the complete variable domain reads NAGVMQNPRHLVRRRGQEARLRCSPMKGHSHVYWYRQLPEEGLKFMVYLQKENIIDESGMPKERFSAEFPKEGPSILRIQQVVRGDSAAYFCASSPQGEGNTIYFGEGSWLTVV.

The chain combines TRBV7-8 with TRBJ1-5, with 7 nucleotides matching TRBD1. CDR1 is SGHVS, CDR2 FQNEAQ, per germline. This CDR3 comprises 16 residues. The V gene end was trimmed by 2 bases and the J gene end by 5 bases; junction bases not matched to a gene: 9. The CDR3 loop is CASSLWEGARDQPQHF. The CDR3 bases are TGTGCCAGCAGCTTATGGGAGGGGGCGCGAGATCAGCCCCAGCATTTT.

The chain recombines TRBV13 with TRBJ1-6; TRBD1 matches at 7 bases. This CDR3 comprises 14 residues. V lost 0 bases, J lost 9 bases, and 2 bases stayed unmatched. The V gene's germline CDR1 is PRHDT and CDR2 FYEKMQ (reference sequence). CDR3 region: CASSLGRGSSPLHF. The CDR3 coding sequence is TGTGCCAGCAGCTTAGGCAGGGGGAGTTCACCCCTCCACTTT.

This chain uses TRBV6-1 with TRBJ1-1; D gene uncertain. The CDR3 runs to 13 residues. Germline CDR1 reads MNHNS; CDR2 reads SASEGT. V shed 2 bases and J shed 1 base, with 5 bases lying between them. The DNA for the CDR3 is TGTGCCAGCAGTGAATTTAGGAACACTGAAGCTTTCTTT. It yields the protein CASSEFRNTEAFF.

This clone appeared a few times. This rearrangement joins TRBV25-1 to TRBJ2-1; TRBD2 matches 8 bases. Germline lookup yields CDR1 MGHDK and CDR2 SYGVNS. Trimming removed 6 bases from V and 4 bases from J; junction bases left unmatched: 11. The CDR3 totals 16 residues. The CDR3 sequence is CASSPPYSGKYNEQFF. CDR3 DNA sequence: TGTGCCAGCAGCCCCCCATATAGCGGGAAATACAATGAGCAGTTCTTC.

This CDR3 is CASSLSRPYQETQYF. In nucleotides, the CDR3 is TGTGCCAGCAGCTTAAGTAGGCCGTACCAAGAGACCCAGTACTTC. The V and J genes are TRBV7-2 and TRBJ2-5; D is ambiguous. Germline CDR1 SGHTA, CDR2 FQGNSA. Trimming cost V 2 bases and J 0 bases, with 10 bases left between them. This CDR3 has 15 amino acids.

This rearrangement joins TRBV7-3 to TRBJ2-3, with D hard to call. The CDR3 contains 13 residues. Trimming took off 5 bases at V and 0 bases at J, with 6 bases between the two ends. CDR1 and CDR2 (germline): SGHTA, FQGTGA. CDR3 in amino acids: CASSVTSTDTQYF. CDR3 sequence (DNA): TGTGCCAGCAGCGTCACTAGCACAGATACGCAGTATTTT.

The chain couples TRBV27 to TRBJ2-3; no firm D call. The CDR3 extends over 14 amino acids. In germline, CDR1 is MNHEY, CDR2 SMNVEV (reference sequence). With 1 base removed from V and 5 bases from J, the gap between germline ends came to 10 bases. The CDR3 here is CASSLWLGIDTQYF. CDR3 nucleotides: TGTGCCAGCAGTTTATGGCTAGGAATAGATACGCAGTATTTT.

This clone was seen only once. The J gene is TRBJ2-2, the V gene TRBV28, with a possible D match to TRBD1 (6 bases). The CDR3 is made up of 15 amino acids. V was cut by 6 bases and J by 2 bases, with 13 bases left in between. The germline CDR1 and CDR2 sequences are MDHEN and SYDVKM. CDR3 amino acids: CASSPGTTNTGELFF. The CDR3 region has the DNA TGTGCCAGCAGCCCAGGGACAACCAACACCGGGGAGCTGTTTTTT.

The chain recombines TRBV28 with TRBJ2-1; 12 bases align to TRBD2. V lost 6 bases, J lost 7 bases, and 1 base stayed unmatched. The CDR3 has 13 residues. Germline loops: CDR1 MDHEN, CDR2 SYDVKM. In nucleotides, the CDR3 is TGTGCCAGCAGACTAGCGGGAGGTAATGAGCAGTTCTTC. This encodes CASRLAGGNEQFF.

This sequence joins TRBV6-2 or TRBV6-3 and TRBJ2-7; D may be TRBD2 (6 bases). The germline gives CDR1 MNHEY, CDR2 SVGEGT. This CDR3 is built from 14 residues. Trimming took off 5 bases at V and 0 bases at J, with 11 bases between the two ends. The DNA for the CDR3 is TGTGCCAGCAGTCTCCGGCGGGGCTCCTACGAGCAGTACTTC. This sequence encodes CASSLRRGSYEQYF.

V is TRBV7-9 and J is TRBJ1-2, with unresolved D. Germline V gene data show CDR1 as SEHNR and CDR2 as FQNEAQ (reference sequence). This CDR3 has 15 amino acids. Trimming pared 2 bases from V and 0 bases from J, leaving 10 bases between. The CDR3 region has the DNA TGTGCCAGCAGCTTATGGCAAATAGCTAACTATGGCTACACCTTC. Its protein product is CASSLWQIANYGYTF.